Sequencing of this T cell receptor (beta chain) was carried out in a study of T cell repertoires in cytomegalovirus infection. Study background: CMV infection together with matching HLA type was indicated by public TCR beta signatures.

TCRdb independently ran MiXCR on the reads; one entry per CDR3 protein. The sample comprises approximately 120,000 distinct CDR3 sequences, around 30% of which are singletons, and about 81% rests with the top ten. Study observations and caveats: HLA-C-restricted CMV clonotypes gave the most frequent clonotype in two of eight donors. Individuals carrying CMV plus the relevant HLA were identified by cumulative frequency of public TCR beta families.

The length of the CDR3 is 13 residues. The V and J ends lost 4 bases and 10 bases, in that order; junction bases with no gene match: 8. CDR1 and CDR2 from the germline V gene are SEHNR and FQNEAQ (reference sequence). This clonotype was picked up a small number of times. Its target is not known. This receptor was obtained from a human donor in good health (CMV status not recorded). Some clones in this sample may be carry-over from other donors' samples. The sequences come from CD8+ T cells from cultured PBMCs, collected from culture after CMV antigen stimulation. The V gene is TRBV7-9, the J gene TRBJ2-3; 7 bases fit TRBD2. DNA for the CDR3: TGTGCCAGCAGCTACCGGACTAGTCTCGCGCAGTATTTT. This translates into CASSYRTSLAQYF.